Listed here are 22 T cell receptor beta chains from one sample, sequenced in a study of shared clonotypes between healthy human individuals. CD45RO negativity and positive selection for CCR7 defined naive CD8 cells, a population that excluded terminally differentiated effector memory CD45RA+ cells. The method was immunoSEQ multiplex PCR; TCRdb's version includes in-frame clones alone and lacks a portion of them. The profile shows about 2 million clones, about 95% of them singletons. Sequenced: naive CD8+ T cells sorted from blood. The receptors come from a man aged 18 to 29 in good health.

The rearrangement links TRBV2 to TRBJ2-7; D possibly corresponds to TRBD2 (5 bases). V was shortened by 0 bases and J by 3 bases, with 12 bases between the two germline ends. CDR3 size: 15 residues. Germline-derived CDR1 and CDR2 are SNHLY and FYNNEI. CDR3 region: CASSEAAGAGYEQYF. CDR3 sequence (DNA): TGTGCCAGCAGTGAAGCAGCCGGCGCGGGCTACGAGCAGTACTTC.

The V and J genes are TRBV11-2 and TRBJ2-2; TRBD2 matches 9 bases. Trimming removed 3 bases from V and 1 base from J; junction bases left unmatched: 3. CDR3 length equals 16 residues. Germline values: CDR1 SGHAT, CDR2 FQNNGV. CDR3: CASSFPSGMNTGELFF. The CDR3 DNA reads TGTGCCAGCAGCTTTCCTAGCGGGATGAACACCGGGGAGCTGTTTTTT.

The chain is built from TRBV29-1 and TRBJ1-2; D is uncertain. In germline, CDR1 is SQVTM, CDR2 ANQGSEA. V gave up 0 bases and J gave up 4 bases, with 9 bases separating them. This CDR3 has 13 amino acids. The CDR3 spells CSVEEGSAYGYTF. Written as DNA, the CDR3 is TGCAGCGTTGAAGAGGGGTCCGCCTATGGCTACACCTTC.

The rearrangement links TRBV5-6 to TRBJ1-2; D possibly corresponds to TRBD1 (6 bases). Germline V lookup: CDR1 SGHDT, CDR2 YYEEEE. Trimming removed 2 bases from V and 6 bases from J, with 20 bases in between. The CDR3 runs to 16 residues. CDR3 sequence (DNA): TGTGCCAGCAGCTTTTGGATGGGGGGCAGGAAGGATGGCTACACCTTC. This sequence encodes CASSFWMGGRKDGYTF.

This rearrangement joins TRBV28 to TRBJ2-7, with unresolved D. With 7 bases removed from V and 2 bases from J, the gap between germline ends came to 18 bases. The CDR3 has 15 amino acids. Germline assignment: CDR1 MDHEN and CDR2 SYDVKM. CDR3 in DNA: TGTGCCAGCACCCCCCGGACCGATTTTACCTACGAGCAGTACTTC. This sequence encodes CASTPRTDFTYEQYF.

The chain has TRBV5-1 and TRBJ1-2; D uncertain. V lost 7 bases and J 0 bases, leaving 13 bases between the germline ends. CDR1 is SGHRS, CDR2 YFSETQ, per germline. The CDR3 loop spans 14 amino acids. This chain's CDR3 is CASRSPPTNYGYTF. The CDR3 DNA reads TGCGCCAGCCGCTCCCCCCCTACTAACTATGGCTACACCTTC.

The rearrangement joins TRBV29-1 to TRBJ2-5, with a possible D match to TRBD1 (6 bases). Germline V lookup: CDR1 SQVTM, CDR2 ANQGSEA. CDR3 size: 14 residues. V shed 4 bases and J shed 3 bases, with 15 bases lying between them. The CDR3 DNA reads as TGCAGCGTTGTCTACAGGGAAGCGAAAGAGACCCAGTACTTC. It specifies CSVVYREAKETQYF.

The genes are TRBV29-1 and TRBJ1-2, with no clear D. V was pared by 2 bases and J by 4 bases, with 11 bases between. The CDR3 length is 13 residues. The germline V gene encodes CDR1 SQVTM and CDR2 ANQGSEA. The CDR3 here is CSVESEKVYGYTF. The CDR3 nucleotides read TGCAGCGTTGAATCCGAGAAAGTCTATGGCTACACCTTC.

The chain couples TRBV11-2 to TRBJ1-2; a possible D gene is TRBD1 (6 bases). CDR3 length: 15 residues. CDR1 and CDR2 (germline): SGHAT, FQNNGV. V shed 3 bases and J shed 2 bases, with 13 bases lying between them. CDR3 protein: CASSFEGGWNYGYTF. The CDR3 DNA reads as TGTGCCAGCAGCTTTGAGGGGGGGTGGAACTATGGCTACACCTTC.

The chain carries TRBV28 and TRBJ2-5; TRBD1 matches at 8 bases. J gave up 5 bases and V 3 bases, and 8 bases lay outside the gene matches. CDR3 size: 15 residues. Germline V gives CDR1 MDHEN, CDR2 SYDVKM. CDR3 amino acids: CASSFSQGAAETQYF. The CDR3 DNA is TGTGCCAGCAGTTTTAGCCAGGGGGCTGCGGAGACCCAGTACTTC.

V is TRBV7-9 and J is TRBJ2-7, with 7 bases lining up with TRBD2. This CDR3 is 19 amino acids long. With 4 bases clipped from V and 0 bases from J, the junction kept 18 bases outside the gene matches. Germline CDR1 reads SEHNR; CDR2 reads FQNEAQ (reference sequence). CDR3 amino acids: CASSSPWGGSTSSSYEQYF. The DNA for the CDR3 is TGTGCCAGCAGCTCCCCGTGGGGGGGGTCCACGTCGAGCTCCTACGAGCAGTACTTC. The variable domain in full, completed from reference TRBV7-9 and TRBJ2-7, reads DTGVSQNPRHKITKRGQNVTFRCDPISEHNRLYWYRQTLGQGPEFLTYFQNEAQLEKSRLLSDRFSAERPKGSFSTLEIQRTEQGDSAMYLCASSSPWGGSTSSSYEQYFGPGTRLTVT.

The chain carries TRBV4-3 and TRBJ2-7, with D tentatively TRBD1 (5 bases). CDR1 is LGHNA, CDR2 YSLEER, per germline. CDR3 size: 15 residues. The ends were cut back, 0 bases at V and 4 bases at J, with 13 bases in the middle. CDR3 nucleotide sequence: TGCGCCAGCAGCCAAGAGCTTTGGGGCATTTACGAGCAGTACTTC. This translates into CASSQELWGIYEQYF.

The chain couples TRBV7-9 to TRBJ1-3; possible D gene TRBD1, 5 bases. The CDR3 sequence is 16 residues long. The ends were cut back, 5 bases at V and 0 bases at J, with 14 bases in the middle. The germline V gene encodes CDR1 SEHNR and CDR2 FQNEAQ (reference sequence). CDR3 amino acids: CASSVSRALSGNTIYF. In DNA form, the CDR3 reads TGTGCCAGCAGCGTTTCCAGGGCCCTCTCTGGAAACACCATATATTTT.

CDR3 coding DNA: TGCGCCAGCAGCCAAGACGGAGGGACGTCGAGGGACGAGCAGTACTTC. This translates into CASSQDGGTSRDEQYF. The chain employs TRBV4-3 and TRBJ2-7; TRBD2 might be the D (6 bases). The CDR3 contains 16 residues. CDR1 and CDR2 from the germline V gene are LGHNA and YSLEER. The V and J ends lost 0 bases and 5 bases respectively, with 17 bases between them.

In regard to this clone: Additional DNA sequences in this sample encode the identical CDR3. CDR3 region: CASSVGGGYYEQYF. CDR3 DNA sequence: TGTGCCAGCAGCGTAGGCGGGGGGTACTACGAGCAGTACTTC. The chain combines TRBV9 with TRBJ2-7, with TRBD2 matching 8 bases. Germline CDR1 is SGDLS and CDR2 is YYNGEE. The CDR3 has 14 amino acids. Unmatched junction bases numbered 2, after V lost 0 bases and J lost 3 bases.

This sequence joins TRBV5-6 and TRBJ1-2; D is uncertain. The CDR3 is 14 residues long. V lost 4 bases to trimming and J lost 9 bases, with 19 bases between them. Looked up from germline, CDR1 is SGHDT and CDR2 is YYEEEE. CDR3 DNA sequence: TGTGCCAGCAGCCCCCAGGCAGGTTCAAATAGCTACACCTTC. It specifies CASSPQAGSNSYTF.

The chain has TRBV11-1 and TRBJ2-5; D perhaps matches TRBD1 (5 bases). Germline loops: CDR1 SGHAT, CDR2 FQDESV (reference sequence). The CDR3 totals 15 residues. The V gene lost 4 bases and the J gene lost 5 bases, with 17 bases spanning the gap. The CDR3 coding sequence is TGTGCCAGCAGCTCCTCGACAGCCCACCGCGAGACCCAGTACTTC. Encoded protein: CASSSSTAHRETQYF.

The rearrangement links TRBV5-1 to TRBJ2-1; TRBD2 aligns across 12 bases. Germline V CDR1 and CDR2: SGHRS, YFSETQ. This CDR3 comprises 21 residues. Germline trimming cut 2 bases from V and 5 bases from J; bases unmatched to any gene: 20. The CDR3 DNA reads TGCGCCAGCAGCTTAAAAATAACGGAAGGGACTAGCGGGCCCGATAACAATGAGCAGTTCTTC. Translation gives CASSLKITEGTSGPDNNEQFF.

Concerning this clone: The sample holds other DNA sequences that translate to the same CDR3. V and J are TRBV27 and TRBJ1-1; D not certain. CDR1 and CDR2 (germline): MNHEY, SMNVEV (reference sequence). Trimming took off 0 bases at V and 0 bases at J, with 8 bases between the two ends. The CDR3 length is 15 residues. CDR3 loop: CASSLSGSLNTEAFF. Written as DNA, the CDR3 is TGTGCCAGCAGTTTATCAGGGAGTCTGAACACTGAAGCTTTCTTT.

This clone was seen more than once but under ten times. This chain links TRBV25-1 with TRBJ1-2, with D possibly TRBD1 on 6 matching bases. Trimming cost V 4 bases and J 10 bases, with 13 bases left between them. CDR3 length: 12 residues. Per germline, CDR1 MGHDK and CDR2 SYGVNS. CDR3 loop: CASSALQGPYTF. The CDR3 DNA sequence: TGTGCCAGCAGTGCCCTACAGGGCCCCTACACCTTC.

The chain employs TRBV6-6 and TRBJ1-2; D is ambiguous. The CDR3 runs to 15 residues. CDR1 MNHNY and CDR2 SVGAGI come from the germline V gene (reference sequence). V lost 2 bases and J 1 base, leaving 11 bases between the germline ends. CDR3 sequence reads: CASSYAGGINYGYTF. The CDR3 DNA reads TGTGCCAGCAGTTACGCCGGCGGAATTAACTATGGCTACACCTTC.

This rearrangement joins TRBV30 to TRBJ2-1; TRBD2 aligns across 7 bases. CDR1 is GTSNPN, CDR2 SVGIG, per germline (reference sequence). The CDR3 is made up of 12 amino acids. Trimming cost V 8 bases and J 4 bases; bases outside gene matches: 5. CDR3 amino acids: CAVGGSYNEQFF. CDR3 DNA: TGTGCCGTGGGGGGGTCTTACAATGAGCAGTTCTTC.